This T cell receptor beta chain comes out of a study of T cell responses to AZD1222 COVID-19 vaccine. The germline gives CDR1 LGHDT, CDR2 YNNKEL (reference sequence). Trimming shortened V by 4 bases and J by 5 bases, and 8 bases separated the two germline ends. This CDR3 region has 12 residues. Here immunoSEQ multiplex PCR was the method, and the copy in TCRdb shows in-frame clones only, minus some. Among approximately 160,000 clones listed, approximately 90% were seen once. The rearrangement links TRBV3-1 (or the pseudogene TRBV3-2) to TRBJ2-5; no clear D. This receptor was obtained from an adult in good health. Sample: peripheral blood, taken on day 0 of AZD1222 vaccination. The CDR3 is CASSPPGETQYF. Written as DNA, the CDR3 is TGTGCCAGCAGCCCCCCTGGGGAGACCCAGTACTTC.